Listed below are T cell receptor beta chains from one sample, sequenced in a study of STAT3 mutations in large granular lymphocyte leukemia. The data were produced by immunoSEQ multiplex PCR, yet TCRdb's version contains in-frame clones alone and is incomplete. This sample carries approximately 15,000 clones, about 88% of them seen once, and the ten largest clones take around 35%. Input material: peripheral blood mononuclear cells. These TCRs come from a man between 40 and 49 years old with T-cell large granular lymphocyte leukemia. Some clones in this sample may be carry-over from other donors' samples. The CDR3 runs from the conserved cysteine through the conserved F or W. The order of the fields is J gene, V gene, clone size, D gene, CDR3 DNA, CDR3 protein. The D gene is left open where the match is weak. Expanded clones get a size class; other rows say once, few or many, or leave the size out.

j_call: TRBJ1-2; v_call: TRBV6-5; clone_size: -; d_call: -; cdr3_nt: TGTGCCAGCAGTTACTCAGGGAATGATTTTGGCTACACCTTC; cdr3_aa: CASSYSGNDFGYTF
j_call: TRBJ2-5; v_call: TRBV4-1; clone_size: -; d_call: -; cdr3_nt: TGCGCCAGCAGCCAAGTTCTAGGGGCCCAAGAGACCCAGTACTTC; cdr3_aa: CASSQVLGAQETQYF
j_call: TRBJ2-7; v_call: TRBV11-3; clone_size: -; d_call: -; cdr3_nt: TGTGCCAGCAGCCCCTCGGGGGCCATCGGGTACGAGCAGTACTTC; cdr3_aa: CASSPSGAIGYEQYF
j_call: TRBJ2-2; v_call: TRBV7-9; clone_size: -; d_call: TRBD1; cdr3_nt: TGTGCCAGCAGCCTAGTAGACTTCAGACAGGGCAAGTCCGGGGAGCTGTTTTTT; cdr3_aa: CASSLVDFRQGKSGELFF
j_call: TRBJ2-5; v_call: TRBV5-4; clone_size: -; d_call: TRBD2; cdr3_nt: TGTGCCAGCAGCAAACCTAGCGGGCGACAAGAGACCCAGTACTTC; cdr3_aa: CASSKPSGRQETQYF
j_call: TRBJ2-5; v_call: TRBV19; clone_size: -; d_call: -; cdr3_nt: TGTGCCAGTAGTCTGACACCGGGCTGGGGTGCAGAGACCCAGTACTTC; cdr3_aa: CASSLTPGWGAETQYF
j_call: TRBJ2-3; v_call: TRBV2; clone_size: -; d_call: -; cdr3_nt: TGTGCCAGCAGTGAAGGACACAGGTTCGATACGCAGTATTTT; cdr3_aa: CASSEGHRFDTQYF
j_call: TRBJ1-1; v_call: TRBV27; clone_size: -; d_call: -; cdr3_nt: TGTGCCAGCAGCCCTACAGGGTCGGCCCTTGAAGCTTTCTTT; cdr3_aa: CASSPTGSALEAFF
j_call: TRBJ1-1; v_call: TRBV7-2; clone_size: -; d_call: -; cdr3_nt: TGTGCCAGCAGCCCGGGAGGGACTGAAGCTTTCTTT; cdr3_aa: CASSPGGTEAFF
j_call: TRBJ1-2; v_call: TRBV7-2; clone_size: -; d_call: -; cdr3_nt: TGTGCCAGCCATCATACGGACCTGTATGGCTACACCTTC; cdr3_aa: CASHHTDLYGYTF
j_call: TRBJ1-1; v_call: TRBV30; clone_size: -; d_call: -; cdr3_nt: TGTGCCTGGAGTGTAAAGGGGAACACTGAAGCTTTCTTT; cdr3_aa: CAWSVKGNTEAFF
j_call: TRBJ1-6; v_call: TRBV7-2; clone_size: -; d_call: -; cdr3_nt: TGTGCCAGCAGCTTGAGCTCCTATAATTCACCCCTCCACTTT; cdr3_aa: CASSLSSYNSPLHF
j_call: TRBJ1-5; v_call: TRBV7-8; clone_size: -; d_call: -; cdr3_nt: TGTGCCAGCAGCTTAGGTAGAAAACCCTATAGCAATCAGCCCCAGCATTTT; cdr3_aa: CASSLGRKPYSNQPQHF
j_call: TRBJ2-3; v_call: TRBV29-1; clone_size: -; d_call: -; cdr3_nt: TGCAGCGTTGTGGGGGGTCTCACAGATACGCAGTATTTT; cdr3_aa: CSVVGGLTDTQYF
j_call: TRBJ1-2; v_call: TRBV7-3; clone_size: -; d_call: TRBD1; cdr3_nt: TGTGCCAGCAGCTTGTATGGGACAGCTGATGGCTACACCTTC; cdr3_aa: CASSLYGTADGYTF
j_call: TRBJ1-2; v_call: TRBV5-4; clone_size: once; d_call: -; cdr3_nt: TGTGCCAGCAGTTTCACAGGAAACTATGGCTACACCTTC; cdr3_aa: CASSFTGNYGYTF
j_call: TRBJ2-7; v_call: TRBV6-5; clone_size: -; d_call: TRBD1; cdr3_nt: TGTGCCAGCAGTTCAACCGCACTCAGGGGGCGAGAGCAGTACTTC; cdr3_aa: CASSSTALRGREQYF
j_call: TRBJ2-5; v_call: TRBV9; clone_size: -; d_call: -; cdr3_nt: TGTGCCAGCAGCGTAGATGGCGAGACCCAGTACTTC; cdr3_aa: CASSVDGETQYF
j_call: TRBJ2-7; v_call: TRBV9; clone_size: -; d_call: TRBD2; cdr3_nt: TGTGCCAGCAGCGTAGGGGACGGGAGGAACTCCTACGAGCAGTACTTC; cdr3_aa: CASSVGDGRNSYEQYF
j_call: TRBJ2-7; v_call: TRBV4-2; clone_size: -; d_call: -; cdr3_nt: TGTGCCAGCAGCCAAGGGGGCGGGGTTTCCTACGAGCAGTACTTC; cdr3_aa: CASSQGGGVSYEQYF
j_call: TRBJ1-5; v_call: TRBV19; clone_size: -; d_call: TRBD1; cdr3_nt: TGTGCCAGTAGTCCCGGACAGGTCAATCAGCCCCAGCATTTT; cdr3_aa: CASSPGQVNQPQHF
j_call: TRBJ2-5; v_call: TRBV7-9; clone_size: -; d_call: TRBD1; cdr3_nt: TGTGCCAGCAGCTTTACTGTGTGGACAGGTGGACTGGAGTCGGAGACCCAGTACTTC; cdr3_aa: CASSFTVWTGGLESETQYF
j_call: TRBJ1-2; v_call: TRBV7-2; clone_size: -; d_call: -; cdr3_nt: TGTGCCAGCAGCCCAACCCTTGAATCGGGCTACACCTTC; cdr3_aa: CASSPTLESGYTF
j_call: TRBJ2-7; v_call: TRBV21-1; clone_size: -; d_call: -; cdr3_nt: TGTGCCAGCAGCAACTTTTACGGGACAGGGGGAGAGGATCAGGCCGAGCAGTACTTC; cdr3_aa: CASSNFYGTGGEDQAEQYF
j_call: TRBJ1-2; v_call: TRBV11-2; clone_size: -; d_call: -; cdr3_nt: TGTGCCAGCTGGGGTCATGACAGCTATGGCTACACCTTC; cdr3_aa: CASWGHDSYGYTF
j_call: TRBJ1-6; v_call: TRBV11-2; clone_size: -; d_call: -; cdr3_nt: TGTGCCAGCAGCTTAGCCTGGGGATCATATAATTCACCCCTCCACTTT; cdr3_aa: CASSLAWGSYNSPLHF
j_call: TRBJ1-1; v_call: TRBV29-1; clone_size: -; d_call: -; cdr3_nt: TGCAGCGTTACCGGCAGGGACTCATCTGAAGCTTTCTTT; cdr3_aa: CSVTGRDSSEAFF
j_call: TRBJ2-3; v_call: TRBV9; clone_size: -; d_call: TRBD2; cdr3_nt: TGTGCCAGCAGCGTAGTTCCAGCGGGGGGGCGAGATACGCAGTATTTT; cdr3_aa: CASSVVPAGGRDTQYF
j_call: TRBJ1-1; v_call: TRBV7-9; clone_size: -; d_call: -; cdr3_nt: TGTGCCAGCAGCTTGGGGGGCCCTGAAGCTTTCTTT; cdr3_aa: CASSLGGPEAFF
j_call: TRBJ1-1; v_call: TRBV13; clone_size: -; d_call: -; cdr3_nt: TGTGCCAGCAGCTTAGCCGGCCTACAGGAGGACACTGAAGCTTTCTTT; cdr3_aa: CASSLAGLQEDTEAFF
j_call: TRBJ1-1; v_call: TRBV5-6; clone_size: -; d_call: TRBD1; cdr3_nt: TGTGCCAGCAGCTTGGAGACAGGGGGAAGGTTTATGAACACTGAAGCTTTCTTT; cdr3_aa: CASSLETGGRFMNTEAFF
j_call: TRBJ2-6; v_call: TRBV6-5; clone_size: -; d_call: -; cdr3_nt: TGTGCCAGCAGGCCGGACAGCTCTGGGGCCAACGTCCTGACTTTC; cdr3_aa: CASRPDSSGANVLTF
j_call: TRBJ2-1; v_call: TRBV6-1; clone_size: -; d_call: -; cdr3_nt: TGTGCCAGCAGTGCACAGGGTAGTGAGCAGTTCTTC; cdr3_aa: CASSAQGSEQFF
j_call: TRBJ2-2; v_call: TRBV7-9; clone_size: -; d_call: -; cdr3_nt: TGTGCCAGCAGCATATCGGGAGAGACCGGGGAGCTGTTTTTT; cdr3_aa: CASSISGETGELFF
j_call: TRBJ2-3; v_call: TRBV5-4; clone_size: -; d_call: -; cdr3_nt: TGTGCCAGCAGTTGGGCGAGGGGGGGCCGGACAGATACGCAGTATTTT; cdr3_aa: CASSWARGGRTDTQYF
j_call: TRBJ1-5; v_call: TRBV30; clone_size: -; d_call: TRBD1; cdr3_nt: TGTGCCTGGAGTGCCCCCGGGACAGGGGTCTCTAGCAATCAGCCCCAGCATTTT; cdr3_aa: CAWSAPGTGVSSNQPQHF
j_call: TRBJ2-7; v_call: TRBV6-6; clone_size: -; d_call: TRBD2; cdr3_nt: TGTGCCAGCAGTACTAGCGGGGGAAACTACGAGCAGTACTTC; cdr3_aa: CASSTSGGNYEQYF
j_call: TRBJ1-2; v_call: TRBV5-4; clone_size: -; d_call: TRBD1; cdr3_nt: TGTGCCAGCAGCTTGGCACGGTACAGGGGCCATGGCTACACCTTC; cdr3_aa: CASSLARYRGHGYTF
j_call: TRBJ1-2; v_call: TRBV29-1; clone_size: -; d_call: -; cdr3_nt: TGCAGCGTTAAGGCCAGGGCTAACTATGGCTACACCTTC; cdr3_aa: CSVKARANYGYTF
j_call: TRBJ1-2; v_call: TRBV5-1; clone_size: -; d_call: -; cdr3_nt: TGCGCCAGCAGCTTGGAGTCTATTCCCGGGGGCGGTGAGTATGGCTACACCTTC; cdr3_aa: CASSLESIPGGGEYGYTF
j_call: TRBJ2-7; v_call: TRBV4-3; clone_size: -; d_call: TRBD2; cdr3_nt: TGCGCCAGCAGCCAAGAGCTAGCGGGGGGGCTCGAGCAGTACTTC; cdr3_aa: CASSQELAGGLEQYF